These 17 T cell receptor beta chains originate from one sample sequenced in a study of metastatic and nonmetastatic thyroid tumors. TCRdb re-called the PCR reads via MiXCR. The table includes roughly 11,000 clones, around 25% detected once. Each patient came to thyroid surgery without any prior treatment (of any kind). Sequencing input: adjacent normal tissue. Receptors were obtained from a male donor with papillary thyroid cancer or a benign thyroid nodule (not recorded which). Some clones in this sample may be carry-over from other donors' samples.

This clone is medium-sized (0.01 to 0.1%) within its sample. V usage is TRBV27 and J usage is TRBJ2-3; the D is unclear. V gave up 6 bases and J gave up 2 bases, with 6 bases separating them. Germline lookup yields CDR1 MNHEY and CDR2 SMNVEV (reference sequence). There are 12 residues in the CDR3. CDR3 coding DNA: TGTGCCAGCAGCAGGAACACAGATACGCAGTATTTT. Residues: CASSRNTDTQYF.

This chain connects TRBV13 to TRBJ2-7; the D gene could be TRBD1 or TRBD2 (6 bases each). The V and J ends lost 5 bases and 6 bases respectively, with 32 bases between them. CDR3 length equals 19 residues. Per the germline V gene, CDR1 is PRHDT and CDR2 is FYEKMQ (reference sequence). The CDR3 nucleotides read TGTGCCAGCAGCCCCTCTACGTTGCCAGGGGAGGAGCTAGGCTGCGAGCAGTACTTC. This codes for CASSPSTLPGEELGCEQYF.

This clone occurred a few times. V is TRBV6-1 and J is TRBJ2-5; no firm D call. Per germline, CDR1 MNHNS and CDR2 SASEGT. The germline V and J ends were trimmed by 7 bases and 7 bases, with 10 bases remaining between them. CDR3 length: 11 residues. The CDR3 nucleotides are TGTGCCAGCACCATGGGGTTGACCCAGTACTTC. Its translation: CASTMGLTQYF.

This clone was seen repeatedly, ten times or more. The chain uses TRBV4-1 and TRBJ2-7; no clear D. Between the trimmed V and J ends, which lost 0 bases and 0 bases, there was a span of 9 bases. This CDR3 is 15 amino acids long. CDR1 and CDR2 from the germline V gene are MGHRA and YSYEKL. CDR3 nucleotides: TGCGCCAGCAGCCAAGATCGGCGGAACTCCTACGAGCAGTACTTC. This gives the protein CASSQDRRNSYEQYF.

This clone is deemed medium-sized (0.01 to 0.1%). This chain joins TRBV20-1 and TRBJ2-3; D is unclear. Per the germline V gene, CDR1 is DFQATT and CDR2 is SNEGSKA (reference sequence). CDR3 length: 11 residues. V was pared by 0 bases and J by 3 bases, with 1 base between. The CDR3 here is CSARETDTQYF. CDR3 sequence (DNA): TGCAGTGCTAGAGAGACAGATACGCAGTATTTT.

This clone was observed a few times. The chain is built from TRBV11-1 and TRBJ2-7, with D possibly matching TRBD1 (6 bases). The CDR3 sequence is 15 residues long. Germline CDR1 and CDR2: SGHAT and FQDESV (reference sequence). V was shortened by 5 bases and J by 4 bases, with 18 bases between the two germline ends. The CDR3 loop is CASSTDRGRKYEQYF. Here the CDR3 DNA reads TGTGCCAGCAGCACCGATAGGGGGAGAAAGTACGAGCAGTACTTC. Full variable domain (outside the CDR3, taken from reference TRBV11-1 and TRBJ2-7): EAEVAQSPRYKITEKSQAVAFWCDPISGHATLYWYRQILGQGPELLVQFQDESVVDDSQLPKDRFSAERLKGVDSTLKIQPAELGDSAMYLCASSTDRGRKYEQYFGPGTRLTVT.

The V and J genes are TRBV6-1 and TRBJ2-1, with D unclear. V shed 4 bases and J shed 2 bases, with 15 bases lying between them. The CDR3 loop spans 16 amino acids. CDR1 MNHNS and CDR2 SASEGT come from the germline V gene. As DNA, the CDR3 is TGTGCCAGCAGTGGGCAAGGGCCCTTACCCTACAATGAGCAGTTCTTC. It specifies CASSGQGPLPYNEQFF.

By frequency in the sample, this clone is medium-sized. This CDR3 is CASSLAPGLDGDTQYF. The CDR3 DNA reads as TGTGCCAGCAGCTTAGCTCCGGGACTAGACGGAGATACGCAGTATTTT. The chain is built from TRBV7-9 and TRBJ2-3, with TRBD2 matching 8 bases. The junction had 7 bases not matched to a gene; V was cut back by 0 bases and J by 5 bases. Germline-derived CDR1 and CDR2 are SEHNR and FQNEAQ (reference sequence). The CDR3 extends over 16 amino acids.

CDR3 nucleotide sequence: TGCAGCGTTGGTATGGAGACCCAGTACTTC. Its protein product is CSVGMETQYF. The gene calls are TRBV29-1 and TRBJ2-5; D is undetermined. This CDR3 has 10 residues. In germline, CDR1 is SQVTM, CDR2 ANQGSEA. V was clipped by 4 bases and J by 5 bases, with 5 bases between them.

The V and J genes are TRBV10-1 and TRBJ2-2, with TRBD1 matching 12 bases. CDR3 length: 18 residues. V dropped 6 bases and J dropped 4; count of bases not matched to a gene: 12. From germline, CDR1 is WNHNN and CDR2 SYGVQD (reference sequence). This CDR3 reads CASSSGTGGGISTGELFF. Here the CDR3 DNA reads TGCGCCAGCAGCTCTGGGACAGGGGGCGGTATCAGCACCGGGGAGCTGTTTTTT.

The table lists this clone with a few counts. V gene TRBV19 combines with J gene TRBJ1-1; 8 bases match TRBD1. The CDR3 runs to 14 residues. Trimming removed 6 bases from V and 6 bases from J; junction bases left unmatched: 9. Looked up from germline, CDR1 is LNHDA and CDR2 is SQIVND (reference sequence). The CDR3, as DNA: TGTGCCAGTAGCATTGGACAGGGAACCGCTGAAGCTTTCTTT. Protein: CASSIGQGTAEAFF.

In regard to this clone: One junction end disagrees with the germline gene, perhaps due to a read error. The V and J genes are TRBV10-3 and TRBJ1-1, with a tentative D call TRBD1 (5 bases). Per the germline V gene, CDR1 is ENHRY and CDR2 is SYGVKD. This CDR3 is built from 17 residues. CDR3 sequence (DNA): TGCGCCATCAGTGACTCAGAACAGGTTGCCTTGAACACTGAAGCTTTCTTT. It encodes CAISDSEQVALNTEAFF.

V is TRBV2 and J is TRBJ2-3; 7 nucleotides align to TRBD2. V was pared by 3 bases and J by 6 bases, with 21 bases of the junction left unmatched. Germline V CDR1 and CDR2: SNHLY, FYNNEI. This CDR3 comprises 19 residues. The CDR3 coding sequence is TGTGCCAGCAGTGAGAGCCACCGGAGACTAGCCCTCGGCCCGGATACGCAGTATTTT. Translating it yields CASSESHRRLALGPDTQYF.

This clone was detected a few times. This chain links TRBV6-1 with TRBJ1-1; possibly TRBD1 for D (5 bases). The germline V gene encodes CDR1 MNHNS and CDR2 SASEGT. The ends were cut back, 10 bases at V and 2 bases at J, with 14 bases in the middle. The CDR3 loop spans 13 amino acids. The CDR3 spells CATHLTGNTEAFF. CDR3 coding DNA: TGTGCCACCCATCTAACAGGCAACACTGAAGCTTTCTTT.

Ten or more counts support this clone. Given a much more abundant clone one base away, this may be a read error. Other DNA variants within this sample encode the same CDR3. J is TRBJ2-7 and V is TRBV11-2, with TRBD1 matching 7 bases. Germline CDR1 is SGHAT and CDR2 is FQNNGV. V lost 3 bases and J lost 7; bases outside the gene matches: 6. The CDR3 runs to 13 residues. CDR3 sequence: CASSLRKGAEQYF. The CDR3 DNA follows: TGTGCCAGCAGCTTGCGAAAGGGGGCAGAGCAGTACTTC.

The V call is TRBV6-6, the J call TRBJ1-1; tentative D call: TRBD1 (6 bases). There are 14 residues in the CDR3. Trimming cost V 0 bases and J 5 bases, with 10 bases left between them. Germline V lookup: CDR1 MNHNY, CDR2 SVGAGI (reference sequence). The DNA of the CDR3 is TGTGCCAGCAGTTACTCGGCAGGGGTGACTGAAGCTTTCTTT. Protein: CASSYSAGVTEAFF.

V gene TRBV11-1 combines with J gene TRBJ2-3, with a possible D match to TRBD2 (7 bases). The CDR3 has 17 amino acids. The V end lost 5 bases, the J end lost 0 bases, and 18 bases lay between the germline ends. Germline V gene lookup returns CDR1 SGHAT and CDR2 FQDESV (reference sequence). The CDR3 DNA reads as TGTGCCAGCAGCCTGGGGGCTGGGCGGGGGAGCACAGATACGCAGTATTTT. Residues: CASSLGAGRGSTDTQYF.